The rows below give T cell receptor beta chains drawn from one sample of a study of blood T cell repertoires in COVID-19. The data were produced by immunoSEQ multiplex PCR, yet TCRdb's version contains in-frame clones alone and is incomplete. The sample holds approximately 220,000 clones, 83% seen once. The sequenced sample was peripheral blood. Receptors were obtained from a woman aged 40 to 50 with active or convalescent COVID-19. Each CDR3 is given with its conserved first and last residue. Fields, in order: D gene, clone size, J gene, V gene, CDR3 DNA, CDR3 protein. D genes are given only for firm matches. Part of the rows lack a size; the others show once, few, many or a class for expanded clones.

TRBD1,-,TRBJ1-1,TRBV27,TGTGCCAGCAGTTACCGACAGGGGACTGAAGCTTTCTTT,CASSYRQGTEAFF
-,-,TRBJ1-2,TRBV5-8,TGTGCCAGCAGCTCCGGGTCCTTACCGACCTATGGCTACACCTTC,CASSSGSLPTYGYTF
-,-,TRBJ1-4,TRBV6-4,TGTGCCAGCAGTGACTCGGCAGGCCAGGGCGAAAAACTGTTTTTT,CASSDSAGQGEKLFF
TRBD1,-,TRBJ2-3,TRBV11-3,TGTGCCAGCAGCCCCAGGGGGAAGAGCACAGATACGCAGTATTTT,CASSPRGKSTDTQYF
-,-,TRBJ1-1,TRBV2,TGTGCCAGCAATCCAAAGGGGAATATGAACACTGAAGCTTTCTTT,CASNPKGNMNTEAFF
TRBD1,once,TRBJ2-3,TRBV20-1,TGCAGTGCTAGTCAGGGGGTGGTCACAGATACGCAGTATTTT,CSASQGVVTDTQYF
-,-,TRBJ2-7,TRBV12-3/TRBV12-4,TGTGCCAGCAGTCGAGACACCACCTACGAGCAGTACTTC,CASSRDTTYEQYF
-,-,TRBJ2-1,TRBV11-3,TGTGCCAGCAGGCGGCCCCGGAAGGACAATGAGCAGTTCTTC,CASRRPRKDNEQFF
-,few,TRBJ2-7,TRBV7-7,TGTGCTAGCAGCTTGTCTCCGGGGGAGGCCCAGCAGTACTTC,CASSLSPGEAQQYF
-,once,TRBJ1-1,TRBV6-5,TGTGCCAGCAGTTACTGGGTCGGTGGGGCGAACACTGAAGCTTTCTTT,CASSYWVGGANTEAFF
-,-,TRBJ2-7,TRBV7-9,TGTGCCAGCAGCTTAGGCCTTTCGGGGGAGTACTTC,CASSLGLSGEYF
-,-,TRBJ1-1,TRBV5-8,TGTGCCAGCAGCTTGGAGTTGGGGGCAGGGCTATCGAACACTGAAGCTTTCTTT,CASSLELGAGLSNTEAFF
TRBD1,-,TRBJ1-2,TRBV5-1,TGCGCCAGCAGCATCTTAACAGGGGATGGCTACACCTTC,CASSILTGDGYTF
-,-,TRBJ2-5,TRBV3-1/TRBV3-2,TGTGCCAGCAGCCCCCGAACGGGGAACCAAGAGACCCAGTACTTC,CASSPRTGNQETQYF
-,-,TRBJ2-3,TRBV14,TGTGCCAGCAGCCAACAGGGATTGGGCACAGATACGCAGTATTTT,CASSQQGLGTDTQYF
TRBD2,-,TRBJ2-1,TRBV7-7,TGTGCTAGCAGCTTAGGCTCTAGCGGGAATGAGCAGTTCTTC,CASSLGSSGNEQFF
TRBD1,-,TRBJ1-2,TRBV7-3,TGTGCCAGCAGCTTAGAAGCCGGACAGGGGCTGGATGGCTACACCTTC,CASSLEAGQGLDGYTF
-,few,TRBJ1-2,TRBV7-8,TGTGCCAGCAGCTTAGCCGCGAGAGGGTCGGGTGGCTACACCTTC,CASSLAARGSGGYTF
-,-,TRBJ2-2,TRBV13,TGTGCCAGCAGCTTAGCGGGAGCTAACACCGGGGAGCTGTTTTTT,CASSLAGANTGELFF
TRBD2,-,TRBJ2-1,TRBV4-1,TGCGCCAGCAGCCAACCAGCGGGAGGGTCCTACAATGAGCAGTTCTTC,CASSQPAGGSYNEQFF
-,-,TRBJ1-1,TRBV9,TGTGCCAGCAGCGTTACAGACATGAACACTGAAGCTTTCTTT,CASSVTDMNTEAFF
-,few,TRBJ1-2,TRBV13,TGTGCCAGCAGCCGGACAGAGCACTATGGCTACACCTTC,CASSRTEHYGYTF
TRBD2,-,TRBJ2-7,TRBV6-5,TGTGCCAGCAGGCCGGGACTAGCCACATACGAGCAGTACTTC,CASRPGLATYEQYF
-,-,TRBJ2-5,TRBV5-4,TGTGCCAGCAGCTTTCAATTGCAAGAGACCCAGTACTTC,CASSFQLQETQYF
-,-,TRBJ1-2,TRBV19,TGTGCCAGTAAATCAGTTAACTATGGCTACACCTTC,CASKSVNYGYTF
-,-,TRBJ2-7,TRBV11-2,TGTGCCAGCAGCCAGGGGTCAGGGTCCTCCTACGAGCAGTACTTC,CASSQGSGSSYEQYF
TRBD1,-,TRBJ1-2,TRBV19,TGTGCCAGTAGTTGGGACAGAGACTATGGCTACACCTTC,CASSWDRDYGYTF
-,-,TRBJ1-2,TRBV2,TGTGCCACCTCCCTCTCGAGCGGTGGCTACACCTTC,CATSLSSGGYTF
TRBD2,-,TRBJ2-1,TRBV30,TGTGCCTGGAGACTAGCGGGTTTATACAATGAGCAGTTCTTC,CAWRLAGLYNEQFF
TRBD2,-,TRBJ2-3,TRBV5-4,TGTGCCAGCAGCTTGGGGGCTAGCGGGTGGACAGATACGCAGTATTTT,CASSLGASGWTDTQYF
TRBD1,few,TRBJ1-4,TRBV18,TGTGCCAGCTCATCCCGGGACAGGGGGAATGAAAAACTGTTTTTT,CASSSRDRGNEKLFF
-,-,TRBJ2-3,TRBV24-1,TGTGCCACCAGTGACCTCCCGGGCACAGATACGCAGTATTTT,CATSDLPGTDTQYF
TRBD1,-,TRBJ2-5,TRBV24-1,TGTGCCACCAGTGAGGGATGGGACAGCGGGACCCAGTACTTC,CATSEGWDSGTQYF
-,-,TRBJ1-4,TRBV27,TGTGCCAGCAGTTTTAATAAGGCCAGGGGCTTGGAAAAACTGTTTTTT,CASSFNKARGLEKLFF
TRBD1,-,TRBJ2-7,TRBV2,TGTGCCAGCACCCGTGGGGGACAGGGGGCTGGCGAGCAGTACTTC,CASTRGGQGAGEQYF
-,-,TRBJ2-4,TRBV19,TGTGCCAGCCGGGACACCCAAGCCAAAAACATTCAGTACTTC,CASRDTQAKNIQYF
-,-,TRBJ2-5,TRBV4-3,TGCGCCAGCAGCCAAGAATCAGGTCAAGAGACCCAGTACTTC,CASSQESGQETQYF
TRBD2,-,TRBJ2-2,TRBV6-5,TGTGCCAGCAGTCCGACCGGGGGGGCCGGGGAGCTGTTTTTT,CASSPTGGAGELFF
TRBD1,-,TRBJ1-4,TRBV14,TGTGCCAGCAGCCAATTGACAGGGGTCGGTTGGGATAATGAAAAACTGTTTTTT,CASSQLTGVGWDNEKLFF
-,-,TRBJ1-2,TRBV15,TGTGCCACCAGCTACCGAACAGGGATCGTGTTTCATGGCTACACCTTC,CATSYRTGIVFHGYTF
-,-,TRBJ2-7,TRBV5-1,TGCGCCAGCAGCGTTCCTGGGGAGCAGCGGGAGCAGTACTTC,CASSVPGEQREQYF
-,-,TRBJ1-4,TRBV7-2,TGTGCCAGCAGCCCAAAAGGGGGGGGCAGTCGGTTTTTT,CASSPKGGGSRFF
TRBD2,-,TRBJ2-2,TRBV10-3,TGTGCCATCAGTGAGCCTAGCGGGAGAACCGGGGAGCTGTTTTTT,CAISEPSGRTGELFF
TRBD2,-,TRBJ2-1,TRBV27,TGTGCCAGCAGTTTGAGGGATAGGAGCGGGAGTACCTACAATGAGCAGTTCTTC,CASSLRDRSGSTYNEQFF
TRBD1,-,TRBJ2-3,TRBV24-1,TGTGCCACCAGTGATTTCGCAGGGGGCGCGGGAGATACGCAGTATTTT,CATSDFAGGAGDTQYF
TRBD2,-,TRBJ2-7,TRBV5-1,TGCGCCAGCAGCTCCGGGACTAGCGAAACCTACGAGCAGTACTTC,CASSSGTSETYEQYF
TRBD1,-,TRBJ2-7,TRBV6-6,TGTGCCAGCAGTCCCACCCGGCGGAACAGGGGGCGTTTTTCCGAGCAGTACTTC,CASSPTRRNRGRFSEQYF
-,-,TRBJ1-2,TRBV7-9,TGTGCCAGCAGCTTAACGGGGGACTATGGCTACACCTTC,CASSLTGDYGYTF
-,-,TRBJ1-1,TRBV18,TGTGCCAGCTCCAGACTGGAGGCTGAAGCTTTCTTT,CASSRLEAEAFF
-,-,TRBJ2-2,TRBV7-9,TGTGCCAGCAGCGAGGGACATTCCGGGGAGCTGTTTTTT,CASSEGHSGELFF
-,few,TRBJ2-1,TRBV6-1,TGTGCCAGCAGTGAACAGGGTTCCGACAATGAGCAGTTCTTC,CASSEQGSDNEQFF
-,-,TRBJ2-5,TRBV10-3,TGTGCCATCAGTGACGTGAGGCGACACCAAGAGACCCAGTACTTC,CAISDVRRHQETQYF
-,once,TRBJ1-3,TRBV5-1,TGCGCCAGCAGCCTGGGGGCAGGAAACACCATATATTTT,CASSLGAGNTIYF
-,-,TRBJ1-1,TRBV19,TGTGCCAGTAGTGCCTTCCGGGGGGGAGGGACTGAAGCTTTCTTT,CASSAFRGGGTEAFF
TRBD2,-,TRBJ2-5,TRBV19,TGTGCCAGTAGGACCCGACTAGCGTACCAAGAGACCCAGTACTTC,CASRTRLAYQETQYF
-,-,TRBJ1-3,TRBV6-6,TGTGCCAGCAGTTACCCGGGGGAAGCTGGAAACACCATATATTTT,CASSYPGEAGNTIYF
-,-,TRBJ1-2,TRBV28,TGTGCCAGCAGTTTAGGCGGTGGGGCTCTTGGCTACACCTTC,CASSLGGGALGYTF
-,-,TRBJ1-2,TRBV10-3,TGTGCCATCAGTGAGTCTGACCGGGGGGTGTATGGCTACACCTTC,CAISESDRGVYGYTF
-,few,TRBJ1-2,TRBV3-1/TRBV3-2,TGTGCCAGCAGCCAAGAACGGGGAGACAGGAGCTATGGCTACACCTTC,CASSQERGDRSYGYTF